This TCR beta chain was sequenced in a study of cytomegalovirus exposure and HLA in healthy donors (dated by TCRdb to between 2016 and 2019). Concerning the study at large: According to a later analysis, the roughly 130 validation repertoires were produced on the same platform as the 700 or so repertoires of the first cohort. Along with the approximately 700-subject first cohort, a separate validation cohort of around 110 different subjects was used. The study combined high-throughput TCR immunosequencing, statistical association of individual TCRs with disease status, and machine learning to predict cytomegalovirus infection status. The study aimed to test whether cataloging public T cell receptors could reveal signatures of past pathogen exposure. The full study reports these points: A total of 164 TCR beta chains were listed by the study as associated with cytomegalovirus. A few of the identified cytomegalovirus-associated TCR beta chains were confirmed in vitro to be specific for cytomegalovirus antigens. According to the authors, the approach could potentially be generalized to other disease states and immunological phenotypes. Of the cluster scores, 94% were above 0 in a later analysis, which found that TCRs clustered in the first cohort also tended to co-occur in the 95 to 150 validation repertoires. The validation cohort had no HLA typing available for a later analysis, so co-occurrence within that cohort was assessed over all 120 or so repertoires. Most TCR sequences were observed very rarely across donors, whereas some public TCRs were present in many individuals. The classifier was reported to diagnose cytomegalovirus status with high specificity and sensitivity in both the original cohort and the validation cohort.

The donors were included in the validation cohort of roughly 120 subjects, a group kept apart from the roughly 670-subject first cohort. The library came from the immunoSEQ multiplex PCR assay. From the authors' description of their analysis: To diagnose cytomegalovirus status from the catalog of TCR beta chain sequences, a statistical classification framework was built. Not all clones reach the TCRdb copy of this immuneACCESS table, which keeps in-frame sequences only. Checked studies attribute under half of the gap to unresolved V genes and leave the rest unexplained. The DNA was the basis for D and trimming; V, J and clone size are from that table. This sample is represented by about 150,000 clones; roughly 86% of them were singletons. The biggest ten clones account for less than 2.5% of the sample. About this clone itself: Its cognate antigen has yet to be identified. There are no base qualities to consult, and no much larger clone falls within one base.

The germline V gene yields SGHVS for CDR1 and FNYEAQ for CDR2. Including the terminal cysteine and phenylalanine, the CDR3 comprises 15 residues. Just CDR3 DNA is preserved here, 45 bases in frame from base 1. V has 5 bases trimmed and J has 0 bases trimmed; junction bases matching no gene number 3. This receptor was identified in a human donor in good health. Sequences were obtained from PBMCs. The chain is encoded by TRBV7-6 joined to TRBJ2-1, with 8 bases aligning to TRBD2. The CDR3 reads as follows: CASSRSGSSYNEQFF. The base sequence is TGTGCCAGCAGCAGAAGCGGGAGCTCCTACAATGAGCAGTTCTTC.